This TCR beta chain appears in the sequencing data of a study of metastatic and nonmetastatic thyroid tumors (dated by TCRdb to the early 2020s). For context, the study as a whole: For patients with malignant and with benign thyroid disease, the researchers compared repertoires between peripheral blood samples and tumor or nodule tissue samples.

This clone was observed many times. Its antigen is still unknown. One base away there is no much larger clone; base qualities are not given. No patient had received any treatment before thyroid surgery. Using T-cell receptor beta sequencing, the study looked back at clinical samples from patients collected from about 2011 to 2018. Study-wide conclusions, independent of this receptor: In both blood and tumor samples, malignant tumors were reported to have significantly higher TCR beta diversity than benign nodules.

The CDR3 has 12 amino acids, counting the end cysteine and phenylalanine. Only CDR3 DNA remains: 36 bases, in frame from the first base. V is clipped by 0 bases and J by 8 bases, and the sequence between their germline boundaries is 6 bases long. The CDR1 and CDR2 encoded by the germline V gene are SGHRS and YFSETQ. The library was built by means of PCR. Reads for this sample came from an Illumina HiSeq 4000. The TCR beta-chain CDR3 region of each patient was profiled by high-throughput sequencing. The authors' analysis ran thus. CDR3 differences across clinicopathological groups were used to build a classifier for discriminating distant-metastatic papillary thyroid cancer patients. To measure repertoire diversity the researchers used the Shannon index, while the Morisita-Horn index served to gauge how similar the tumor and blood repertoires were. TCRdb applied fastp at Q25 and MiXCR to the public reads, then kept only in-frame beta chains. The V and J calls, along with clone size, are taken from TCRdb and not from the paper's own processing. This sample has approximately 70,000 clones in its table, and roughly a sixth of those were observed once. Around 13% of the sample comes from the top ten.

The chain is assembled from TRBV5-1 and TRBJ2-1, with a weak D call of TRBD2 (5 bases match). The clonotype was recovered from a female donor with papillary thyroid cancer or a benign thyroid nodule (not recorded which). Some clones in this sample may be carry-over from other donors' samples. The sequencing input was blood. The CDR3: CASSLGRDEQFF. The nucleotide sequence is TGCGCCAGCAGCTTGGGGCGGGATGAGCAGTTCTTC.